The rows below give T cell receptor beta chains drawn from one sample of a study of CD8+CD57+ T cells in acquired aplastic anemia. TCRdb processed the reads anew with MiXCR; each CDR3 protein has one entry. The sample lists over 250,000 distinct CDR3 sequences, approximately 60% occurring once. The material sequenced was sorted CD4+, CD8+, or CD8+CD57+ T cells (not recorded which) from PBMCs. All receptors derive from a human donor with aplastic anemia. Each CDR3 is given with its conserved first and last residue. The D gene is left open where the match is weak. Clone sizes are given selectively: once, few, many, or a class where the clone is expanded.

j_call d_call cdr3_length clone_size v_call cdr3_nt cdr3_aa
TRBJ2-5 TRBD2 14 . TRBV12-3/TRBV12-4 TGTGCCAGCAGTTACGGACTAGCGGAAGAGACCCAGTACTTC CASSYGLAEETQYF
TRBJ2-7 TRBD1 11 . TRBV11-2 TGTGCCAGCAGCCCCGGGACAGGGCAGTACTTC CASSPGTGQYF
TRBJ2-5 TRBD2 16 many TRBV11-3 TGTGCCAGCAGCTCGTCGGGAGCGGGGGGTTATGAGACCCAGTACTTC CASSSSGAGGYETQYF
TRBJ1-2 . 14 few TRBV19 TGTGCCAGTAGTGGTAGGGGCAGTAGCTATGGCTACACCTTC CASSGRGSSYGYTF
TRBJ2-5 TRBD2 19 once TRBV13 TGTGCCAGCAGCTTCCTCTCGGGGTTTGGGTCTAGCGGACAAGAGACCCAGTACTTC CASSFLSGFGSSGQETQYF
TRBJ2-7 TRBD2 16 . TRBV9 TGTGCCAGCAGCGCCCCCGGGACTAGCGGGAGCTACGAGCAGTACTTC CASSAPGTSGSYEQYF
TRBJ2-1 TRBD1 14 once TRBV7-9 TGTGCCAGCAGCAAGAGGGGGCCCTACAATGAGCAGTTCTTC CASSKRGPYNEQFF
TRBJ1-1 . 15 many TRBV5-1 TGCGCCAGCAGCTTTTCACAGGGAGGGAACACTGAAGCTTTCTTT CASSFSQGGNTEAFF
TRBJ1-1 . 12 . TRBV20-1 TGCAGTGCTAGAGATTACAGGGTAGAAGCTTTCTTT CSARDYRVEAFF
TRBJ2-3 TRBD2 18 . TRBV12-3/TRBV12-4 TGTGCCAGCAGTCCTCCCCCCACTAGCGGGGCTAGCACAGATACGCAGTATTTT CASSPPPTSGASTDTQYF
TRBJ1-4 . 12 few TRBV7-8 TGTGCCAGCAGCCAGAGGTTGGGGAAACTGTTTTTT CASSQRLGKLFF
TRBJ2-7 TRBD2 15 many TRBV5-8 TGTGCCAGCAGCGACTCGGGCCGGGGGGTGGGGGAGCAGTACTTC CASSDSGRGVGEQYF
TRBJ1-6 . 17 few TRBV2 TGTGCCAGCAGGAAACCCGTGAGGGGGGCTGGAAATTCACCCCTCCACTTT CASRKPVRGAGNSPLHF
TRBJ2-7 . 14 . TRBV12-3/TRBV12-4 TGTGCCAGCAGTTTCGGCCGGACAAAGTACGAGCAGTACTTC CASSFGRTKYEQYF
TRBJ1-5 . 13 few TRBV2 TGTGCCAGCAGCCCCGCCCACAATCAGCCCCAGCATTTT CASSPAHNQPQHF
TRBJ1-6 . 15 few TRBV7-9 TGTGCCAGCAGCTTAGTCGGGGGTAAGGGATCACCCCTCCACTTT CASSLVGGKGSPLHF
TRBJ2-2 . 16 few TRBV5-4 TGTGCCAGCAGCCCGGGTGGGGCCGTGAACACCGGGGAGCTGTTTTTT CASSPGGAVNTGELFF
TRBJ2-1 . 10 . TRBV7-9 TGTGCCAGCAGCTACGCGGGGCGGTTCTTC CASSYAGRFF
TRBJ2-5 . 15 . TRBV7-7 TGTGCCAGCAGCTTAGGGGGCGGGACAGAAGAGACCCAGTACTTC CASSLGGGTEETQYF
TRBJ2-5 TRBD2 17 . TRBV9 TGTGCCAGCAGCGTAGCTCTAGGACTAGCGACGCAAGAGACCCAGTACTTC CASSVALGLATQETQYF
TRBJ2-7 . 15 . TRBV19 TGTGCCAGTAGTATAGTGGGGGGCCGTTCCTACGAGCAGTACTTC CASSIVGGRSYEQYF
TRBJ2-5 . 14 . TRBV7-2 TGTGCCAGCAGCTTAGGTCTAGCGTATGAGACCCAGTACTTC CASSLGLAYETQYF
TRBJ2-1 . 15 . TRBV9 TGTGCCAGCAGCGGTCAGACAGCTACATTCAATGAGCAGTTCTTC CASSGQTATFNEQFF
TRBJ1-2 . 15 . TRBV14 TGTGCCAGCAGCCAAGACGTAGGCGGGTCCTATGGCTACACCTTC CASSQDVGGSYGYTF
TRBJ2-5 TRBD1 14 many TRBV7-9 TGTGCCAGCAGCCCAGGGGGTAGGGAGGAGACCCAGTACTTC CASSPGGREETQYF
TRBJ2-7 . 11 . TRBV10-3 TGTGCCATCAGTCGGGATTTCGAGCAGTACTTC CAISRDFEQYF
TRBJ2-7 . 12 once TRBV20-1 TGCAGTGCTAGGGCAGGAGTCTACGAGCAGTACTTC CSARAGVYEQYF
TRBJ2-7 TRBD1 17 . TRBV12-3/TRBV12-4 TGTGCCACCATCCAGCGATCCCGGGACAGGACGTCCTACGAGCAGTACTTC CATIQRSRDRTSYEQYF
TRBJ2-5 . 15 . TRBV20-1 TGCAGTGCTAGAGATACAGGCCTTCGAGGAGACACCCAGTACTTC CSARDTGLRGDTQYF
TRBJ2-3 TRBD2 16 many TRBV7-8 TGTGCCAGCAGCCCTCTAGCGGGAGGTAGCACAGATACGCAGTATTTT CASSPLAGGSTDTQYF
TRBJ1-4 . 16 . TRBV7-2 TGTGCCAGCAGCTTAGACCACCCGGCCTTAAGTGAAAAACTGTTTTTT CASSLDHPALSEKLFF
TRBJ2-3 . 13 . TRBV2 TGTGCCAGCAGTGACCCGCTACGAGATACGCAGTATTTT CASSDPLRDTQYF
TRBJ1-6 TRBD1 14 . TRBV20-1 TGCAGTGCTAGAGAAACAGGGGAGTACTCACCCCTCCACTTT CSARETGEYSPLHF
TRBJ2-7 TRBD2 15 . TRBV7-8 TGTGCCAGCAGCCCGGAAGGCGGGAGGTGGAGCGAGCAGTACTTC CASSPEGGRWSEQYF
TRBJ1-5 . 16 . TRBV7-8 TGTGCCAGCAGCTTAGTTATTTCCAGACATGATCAGCCCCAGCATTTT CASSLVISRHDQPQHF
TRBJ2-1 TRBD2 14 . TRBV24-1 TGTGCCCCTCCTGGGACTAGCGGCGACAATGAGCAGTTCTTC CAPPGTSGDNEQFF
TRBJ1-5 TRBD1 16 . TRBV2 TGTGCCAGCAGTGAGGGGACGACAGGGAACAATCATCCCCAGCATTTT CASSEGTTGNNHPQHF
TRBJ2-3 . 14 many TRBV3-1 TGTGCCAGCAGCCAACAAAGACGTTCCGATACGCAGTATTTT CASSQQRRSDTQYF
TRBJ2-7 TRBD1 14 many TRBV20-1 TGCAGTGCTGCAATCCCGGGACAGGCTTACGAGCAGTACTTC CSAAIPGQAYEQYF
TRBJ2-5 TRBD1 15 . TRBV5-1 TGCGCCAGCAGCTCTACGGGACAGGGGGCGCAGACCCAGTACTTC CASSSTGQGAQTQYF
TRBJ2-2 TRBD2 14 . TRBV10-2 TGCGCCAGCAGTTCGGGACTAGTGTTTGTGGAGCTGTTTTTT CASSSGLVFVELFF
TRBJ1-1 TRBD1 12 . TRBV20-1 TGCAGTGTTAAGGGGGCCGCCACTGAAGCTTTCTTT CSVKGAATEAFF
TRBJ2-3 . 15 few TRBV5-6 TGTGCCAGCAGCTTGGTCTTTGGGGGCACAGATACGCAGTATTTT CASSLVFGGTDTQYF
TRBJ2-7 TRBD2 15 . TRBV2 TGTGCCAGCAGGAAACTAGCGGGGACATCCTACGAGCAGTACTTC CASRKLAGTSYEQYF
TRBJ1-4 . 17 . TRBV7-9 TGTGCCAGCAGAGGGAGTCGGGTCCCCACAACTAATGAAAAACTGTTTTTT CASRGSRVPTTNEKLFF
TRBJ2-7 . 12 . TRBV24-1 TGTGCCACCAGTGCGGGTTGGGACGAGCAGTACTTC CATSAGWDEQYF
TRBJ2-7 . 16 many TRBV7-6 TGTGCCAGCAGCCGGAGCCATCGGGACAACTCCTACGAGCAGTACTTC CASSRSHRDNSYEQYF
TRBJ1-6 . 13 . TRBV19 TGTGCCAGTACCCAGGGCCTGGGTTCACCCCTCCACTTT CASTQGLGSPLHF
TRBJ1-4 . 14 few TRBV27 TGTGCCAGCTCGTCCGTGGCCACTAATGAAAAACTGTTTTTT CASSSVATNEKLFF
TRBJ2-5 TRBD1 14 medium-sized TRBV4-1 TGCGCCAGCAGCCAACAGGGGGCAAGAGAGACCCAGTACTTC CASSQQGARETQYF
TRBJ2-1 . 14 . TRBV27 TGTGCCAGCAGTGCAGGGACCCCGTCGAATGAGCAGTTCTTC CASSAGTPSNEQFF
TRBJ2-2 . 14 many TRBV19 TGTGCGATTGGACAGGGAGGGAGCACCGGGGAGCTGTTTTTT CAIGQGGSTGELFF
TRBJ1-1 . 15 many TRBV9 TGTGCCAGCAGCGTAGGCCCTCCCCCGAACACTGAAGCTTTCTTT CASSVGPPPNTEAFF
TRBJ1-5 . 16 . TRBV15 TGTGCCACCAGCAGCTTAGGGGTCACAGGGAATCAGCCCCAGCATTTT CATSSLGVTGNQPQHF
TRBJ2-7 TRBD1 17 . TRBV5-1 TGCGCCAGCAGCCCCGACCCGCCCGGGACAGGGGCCTACGAGCAGTACTTC CASSPDPPGTGAYEQYF
TRBJ1-2 . 14 . TRBV19 TGTGCCAGTAGTGTCTCAGGGGCGACGGGTGGCTACACCTTC CASSVSGATGGYTF
TRBJ2-2 . 15 many TRBV3-1 TGTGCCAGCAGCCAGAGCCCCGCGAACACCGGGGAGCTGTTTTTT CASSQSPANTGELFF
TRBJ1-6 TRBD1 15 once TRBV25-1 TGTGCCAGCAGTCCTAGGGGGCATAGTAATTCACCCCTCCACTTT CASSPRGHSNSPLHF
TRBJ2-1 . 11 . TRBV6-5 TGTGCCAGCAGTTACTCGAGTGAGCAGTTCTTC CASSYSSEQFF
TRBJ2-5 TRBD2 14 few TRBV7-2 TGTGCCAGCAGCTTAGGGACTAGCAGCCAGACCCAGTACTTC CASSLGTSSQTQYF